This T cell receptor (beta chain) was documented in a study of technical replicates of blood from a few donors. CDR3 size: 15 residues. The V gene's germline CDR1 is SNHLY and CDR2 FYNNEI. V shed 3 bases and J shed 4 bases, with 16 bases lying between them. Sequencing used immunoSEQ multiplex PCR; TCRdb keeps in-frame clones, though not all of them. This table has about 75,000 clones, 97% appearing once. The rearrangement uses TRBV2 and TRBJ2-7, with D perhaps matching TRBD1 (6 bases). The sample was T cells isolated from PBMCs. The TCR sequence derives from a human donor in good health. The CDR3 DNA reads TGTGCCAGCAGTGACATCGACAGGACAATGTACGAGCAGTACTTC. It encodes CASSDIDRTMYEQYF.